A selection of T cell receptor beta chains follows, all from one sample in a study of control samples from healthy donors and cancer patients. The data were produced by immunoSEQ multiplex PCR, yet TCRdb's version contains in-frame clones alone and is incomplete. The sample holds 400,000 to 500,000 clones, 80% to 95% seen once. Sequenced material: PBMCs. These receptors all come from a man aged 35 to 55 with head and neck cancer. CDR3s include the opening cysteine and the closing phenylalanine or tryptophan. D genes are given only for firm matches. For some rows the clone size is stated as once, few or many, or as a class when expanded; others skip it.

j_gene: TRBJ2-7
abundance: NA
v_gene: TRBV10-3
d_gene: NA
CDR3aa: CAVGQDSSYEQYF
CDR3nt: TGTGCCGTGGGGCAGGACAGCTCCTACGAGCAGTACTTC

j_gene: TRBJ2-5
abundance: NA
v_gene: TRBV15
d_gene: NA
CDR3aa: CATSSPGLTQYF
CDR3nt: TGTGCCACCAGCAGCCCGGGGCTGACCCAGTACTTC

j_gene: TRBJ2-7
abundance: NA
v_gene: TRBV19
d_gene: TRBD2
CDR3aa: CASSTSGGGASYEQYF
CDR3nt: TGTGCCAGTAGTACATCTGGCGGGGGGGCCTCCTACGAGCAGTACTTC

j_gene: TRBJ2-7
abundance: NA
v_gene: TRBV5-1
d_gene: TRBD2
CDR3aa: CASSLAGLAGGPDEQYF
CDR3nt: TGCGCCAGCAGCCTCGCCGGCCTAGCGGGAGGGCCGGACGAGCAGTACTTC

j_gene: TRBJ1-1
abundance: once
v_gene: TRBV5-1
d_gene: NA
CDR3aa: CASSSGQLNTEAFF
CDR3nt: TGCGCCAGCAGCTCTGGACAGCTGAACACTGAAGCTTTCTTT

j_gene: TRBJ2-1
abundance: NA
v_gene: TRBV19
d_gene: TRBD2
CDR3aa: CASRASGSHEQFF
CDR3nt: TGTGCCAGTAGGGCTAGCGGGTCCCATGAGCAGTTCTTC

j_gene: TRBJ2-3
abundance: once
v_gene: TRBV27
d_gene: TRBD2
CDR3aa: CASSPTFSFSGRADTQYF
CDR3nt: TGTGCCAGCAGCCCAACCTTTTCCTTTAGCGGGAGGGCCGATACGCAGTATTTT

j_gene: TRBJ2-7
abundance: once
v_gene: TRBV20-1
d_gene: TRBD2
CDR3aa: CSASELTSRAYEQYF
CDR3nt: TGCAGTGCTAGTGAATTGACTAGCAGAGCCTACGAGCAGTACTTC

j_gene: TRBJ2-7
abundance: NA
v_gene: TRBV28
d_gene: TRBD1
CDR3aa: CASSPRTGGAHEQYF
CDR3nt: TGTGCCAGCAGTCCTCGGACAGGGGGCGCGCACGAGCAGTACTTC

j_gene: TRBJ2-7
abundance: NA
v_gene: TRBV16
d_gene: NA
CDR3aa: CASSGEIYEQYF
CDR3nt: TGTGCCAGCAGCGGGGAAATCTACGAGCAGTACTTC

j_gene: TRBJ1-1
abundance: NA
v_gene: TRBV4-1
d_gene: TRBD1
CDR3aa: CASSQDRTGGFKLVTEAFF
CDR3nt: TGCGCCAGCAGCCAAGACAGGACAGGGGGATTCAAGTTGGTCACTGAAGCTTTCTTT

j_gene: TRBJ2-1
abundance: NA
v_gene: TRBV9
d_gene: NA
CDR3aa: CASSSHPPLYNEQFF
CDR3nt: TGTGCCAGCAGCTCCCACCCCCCCTTATACAATGAGCAGTTCTTC

j_gene: TRBJ1-2
abundance: NA
v_gene: TRBV7-3
d_gene: NA
CDR3aa: CASSLAGPHLNGYTF
CDR3nt: TGTGCCAGCAGCCTAGCGGGGCCCCACCTTAATGGCTACACCTTC

j_gene: TRBJ1-5
abundance: NA
v_gene: TRBV5-8
d_gene: TRBD1
CDR3aa: CASSYQTGHQPQHF
CDR3nt: TGTGCCAGCAGCTACCAGACAGGGCATCAGCCCCAGCATTTT

j_gene: TRBJ2-7
abundance: NA
v_gene: TRBV27
d_gene: TRBD2
CDR3aa: CASSPTGRLYEQYF
CDR3nt: TGTGCCAGCAGTCCCACCGGGAGGCTATACGAGCAGTACTTC

j_gene: TRBJ2-1
abundance: NA
v_gene: TRBV5-1
d_gene: NA
CDR3aa: CASSLSPSRFNEQFF
CDR3nt: TGCGCCAGCAGCTTGAGCCCAAGTCGATTCAATGAGCAGTTCTTC

j_gene: TRBJ2-7
abundance: NA
v_gene: TRBV20-1
d_gene: TRBD2
CDR3aa: CSASGGTSGSYEQYF
CDR3nt: TGCAGTGCTAGTGGGGGTACTAGCGGGAGTTACGAGCAGTACTTC

j_gene: TRBJ2-5
abundance: once
v_gene: TRBV7-9
d_gene: NA
CDR3aa: CASSLVAGKETQYF
CDR3nt: TGTGCCAGCAGCTTAGTGGCAGGGAAAGAGACCCAGTACTTC

j_gene: TRBJ2-5
abundance: NA
v_gene: TRBV5-1
d_gene: NA
CDR3aa: CASSPGASGTQYF
CDR3nt: TGCGCCAGCAGCCCGGGGGCGTCAGGGACCCAGTACTTC

j_gene: TRBJ2-7
abundance: NA
v_gene: TRBV25-1
d_gene: NA
CDR3aa: CASSAYRDEQYF
CDR3nt: TGTGCCAGCAGTGCTTACAGGGACGAGCAGTACTTC

j_gene: TRBJ1-1
abundance: NA
v_gene: TRBV7-3
d_gene: NA
CDR3aa: CASSSSSLGDTEAFF
CDR3nt: TGTGCCAGCAGCTCCAGCTCCCTAGGGGACACTGAAGCTTTCTTT

j_gene: TRBJ1-1
abundance: few
v_gene: TRBV7-2
d_gene: NA
CDR3aa: CASSLRPSVNSEAFF
CDR3nt: TGTGCCAGCAGCCTTCGGCCTTCGGTCAACTCTGAAGCTTTCTTT

j_gene: TRBJ1-6
abundance: NA
v_gene: TRBV6-2/TRBV6-3
d_gene: TRBD1
CDR3aa: CASSYSQGGPSSPLHF
CDR3nt: TGTGCCAGCAGTTACTCCCAGGGGGGGCCGTCTTCACCCCTCCACTTT

j_gene: TRBJ2-7
abundance: NA
v_gene: TRBV2
d_gene: TRBD1
CDR3aa: CASSTDTGGLSYEQYF
CDR3nt: TGTGCCAGCAGTACAGATACAGGGGGGCTCTCCTACGAGCAGTACTTC

j_gene: TRBJ2-1
abundance: few
v_gene: TRBV3-1/TRBV3-2
d_gene: NA
CDR3aa: CASSQSGGAFYEQFF
CDR3nt: TGTGCCAGCAGCCAAAGTGGGGGGGCCTTTTATGAGCAGTTCTTC

j_gene: TRBJ2-7
abundance: NA
v_gene: TRBV5-1
d_gene: NA
CDR3aa: CASSLPGNEQYF
CDR3nt: TGCGCCAGCAGCTTGCCCGGGAACGAGCAGTACTTC

j_gene: TRBJ1-4
abundance: NA
v_gene: TRBV14
d_gene: NA
CDR3aa: CASSQDRRRGMVRGEKLFF
CDR3nt: TGTGCCAGCAGCCAAGATCGAAGAAGGGGGATGGTTCGGGGTGAAAAACTGTTTTTT

j_gene: TRBJ1-2
abundance: few
v_gene: TRBV7-2
d_gene: NA
CDR3aa: CASSYGGRSGYTF
CDR3nt: TGTGCCAGCAGCTATGGGGGGCGGTCCGGCTACACCTTC

j_gene: TRBJ2-2
abundance: once
v_gene: TRBV7-2
d_gene: NA
CDR3aa: CASSLAGTGNTGELFF
CDR3nt: TGTGCCAGCAGCCTCGCTGGGACGGGGAACACCGGGGAGCTGTTTTTT

j_gene: TRBJ2-1
abundance: NA
v_gene: TRBV5-4
d_gene: TRBD2
CDR3aa: CASSLLADYNEQFF
CDR3nt: TGTGCCAGCAGCTTACTAGCGGACTACAATGAGCAGTTCTTC

j_gene: TRBJ2-2
abundance: NA
v_gene: TRBV5-1
d_gene: TRBD2
CDR3aa: CASSWGRRGLNTGELFF
CDR3nt: TGCGCCAGCAGCTGGGGAAGGCGGGGGTTAAACACCGGGGAGCTGTTTTTT

j_gene: TRBJ2-3
abundance: NA
v_gene: TRBV5-6
d_gene: NA
CDR3aa: CASSLGRALPDTQYF
CDR3nt: TGTGCCAGCAGCTTGGGTAGGGCTCTCCCAGATACGCAGTATTTT

j_gene: TRBJ2-1
abundance: once
v_gene: TRBV6-5
d_gene: TRBD2
CDR3aa: CASSPWEGGYNEQFF
CDR3nt: TGTGCCAGCAGCCCCTGGGAGGGTGGCTACAATGAGCAGTTCTTC

j_gene: TRBJ1-5
abundance: NA
v_gene: TRBV5-4
d_gene: NA
CDR3aa: CASSHQGTGNQPQHF
CDR3nt: TGTGCCAGCAGCCACCAGGGGACGGGCAATCAGCCCCAGCATTTT

j_gene: TRBJ2-1
abundance: NA
v_gene: TRBV27
d_gene: NA
CDR3aa: CASSFFARAYNEQFF
CDR3nt: TGTGCCAGCAGTTTTTTTGCAAGAGCCTACAATGAGCAGTTCTTC

j_gene: TRBJ1-4
abundance: NA
v_gene: TRBV27
d_gene: NA
CDR3aa: CASRYNEKLFF
CDR3nt: TGTGCCAGCAGGTATAATGAAAAACTGTTTTTT

j_gene: TRBJ2-2
abundance: once
v_gene: TRBV11-2
d_gene: NA
CDR3aa: CASSPYAEQGELFF
CDR3nt: TGTGCCAGCAGCCCCTACGCGGAGCAGGGGGAGCTGTTTTTT

j_gene: TRBJ2-1
abundance: NA
v_gene: TRBV6-4
d_gene: NA
CDR3aa: CASTGKPGVENEQFF
CDR3nt: TGTGCCAGCACGGGGAAACCAGGGGTGGAGAATGAGCAGTTCTTC

j_gene: TRBJ2-7
abundance: once
v_gene: TRBV4-1
d_gene: NA
CDR3aa: CASSQGSLARDEQYF
CDR3nt: TGCGCCAGCAGCCAGGGGTCGCTAGCGCGGGACGAGCAGTACTTC

j_gene: TRBJ2-7
abundance: once
v_gene: TRBV6-5
d_gene: TRBD1
CDR3aa: CASIIGQGGEQYF
CDR3nt: TGTGCCAGCATTATCGGACAGGGAGGCGAGCAGTACTTC

j_gene: TRBJ2-1
abundance: NA
v_gene: TRBV28
d_gene: NA
CDR3aa: CASSADVLSRQFF
CDR3nt: TGTGCCAGCAGTGCCGATGTACTATCTAGGCAGTTCTTC

j_gene: TRBJ2-7
abundance: NA
v_gene: TRBV19
d_gene: TRBD1
CDR3aa: CASSRTSGQEYEQYF
CDR3nt: TGTGCCAGTAGTCGAACCTCGGGACAGGAGTACGAGCAGTACTTC

j_gene: TRBJ2-2
abundance: NA
v_gene: TRBV20-1
d_gene: NA
CDR3aa: CSASHRESRANTGELFF
CDR3nt: TGCAGTGCTAGTCACAGGGAATCCCGCGCGAACACCGGGGAGCTGTTTTTT

j_gene: TRBJ2-2
abundance: NA
v_gene: TRBV6-5
d_gene: NA
CDR3aa: CASSPDGYTGELFF
CDR3nt: TGTGCCAGCAGTCCCGACGGATACACCGGGGAGCTGTTTTTT

j_gene: TRBJ2-7
abundance: NA
v_gene: TRBV11-2
d_gene: NA
CDR3aa: CASSSLGFRESDEQYF
CDR3nt: TGTGCCAGCAGCTCCCTGGGATTTAGGGAGTCTGACGAGCAGTACTTC

j_gene: TRBJ1-5
abundance: once
v_gene: TRBV15
d_gene: TRBD1
CDR3aa: CATSFEDRSHQPQHF
CDR3nt: TGTGCCACCAGCTTCGAGGACAGGTCGCATCAGCCCCAGCATTTT

j_gene: TRBJ2-3
abundance: NA
v_gene: TRBV28
d_gene: NA
CDR3aa: CASGASTRQTDTQYF
CDR3nt: TGTGCCAGCGGAGCCTCGACGAGGCAGACAGATACGCAGTATTTT

j_gene: TRBJ1-6
abundance: NA
v_gene: TRBV6-5
d_gene: NA
CDR3aa: CASSYSGSYNSPLHF
CDR3nt: TGTGCCAGCAGTTACTCGGGTTCCTATAATTCACCCCTCCACTTT

j_gene: TRBJ2-3
abundance: NA
v_gene: TRBV14
d_gene: TRBD2
CDR3aa: CASSSPSGGPDTQYF
CDR3nt: TGTGCCAGCAGCTCCCCTAGCGGGGGGCCGGATACGCAGTATTTT

j_gene: TRBJ2-7
abundance: NA
v_gene: TRBV6-4
d_gene: NA
CDR3aa: CASSDVRGSEQYF
CDR3nt: TGTGCCAGCAGTGACGTCAGGGGCTCCGAGCAGTACTTC